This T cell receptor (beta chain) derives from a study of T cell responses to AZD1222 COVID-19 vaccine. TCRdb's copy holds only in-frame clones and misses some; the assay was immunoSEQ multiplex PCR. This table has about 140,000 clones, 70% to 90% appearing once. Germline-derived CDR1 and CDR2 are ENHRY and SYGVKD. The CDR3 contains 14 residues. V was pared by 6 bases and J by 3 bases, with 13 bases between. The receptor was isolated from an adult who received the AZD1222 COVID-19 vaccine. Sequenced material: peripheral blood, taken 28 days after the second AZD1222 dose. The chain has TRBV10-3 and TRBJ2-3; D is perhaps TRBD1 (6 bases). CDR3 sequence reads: CAIRIQGGTDTQYF. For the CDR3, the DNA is TGTGCCATCAGGATACAGGGTGGTACAGATACGCAGTATTTT.